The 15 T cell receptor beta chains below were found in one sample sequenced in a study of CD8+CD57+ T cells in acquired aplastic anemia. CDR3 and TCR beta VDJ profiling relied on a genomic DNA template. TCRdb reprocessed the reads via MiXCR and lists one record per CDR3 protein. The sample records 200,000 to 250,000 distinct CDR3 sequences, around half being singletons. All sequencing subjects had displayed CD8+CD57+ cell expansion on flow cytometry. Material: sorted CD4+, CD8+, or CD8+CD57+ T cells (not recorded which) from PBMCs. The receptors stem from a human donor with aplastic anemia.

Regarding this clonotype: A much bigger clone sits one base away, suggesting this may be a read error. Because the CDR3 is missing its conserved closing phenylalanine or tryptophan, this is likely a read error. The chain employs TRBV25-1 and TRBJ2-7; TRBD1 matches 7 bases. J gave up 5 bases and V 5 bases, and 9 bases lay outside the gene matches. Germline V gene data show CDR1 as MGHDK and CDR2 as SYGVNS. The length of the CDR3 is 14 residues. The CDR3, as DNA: TGTGCCAGCAGTCGCGACAGGGTCAGAGACGAGCAGTACTCC. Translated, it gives CASSRDRVRDEQYS.

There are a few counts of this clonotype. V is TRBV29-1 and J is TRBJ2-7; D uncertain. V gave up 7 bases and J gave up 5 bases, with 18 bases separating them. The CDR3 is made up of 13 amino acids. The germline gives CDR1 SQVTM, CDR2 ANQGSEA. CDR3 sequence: CSARTVISHEQYF. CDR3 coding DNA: TGCAGCGCCCGGACCGTCATATCGCACGAGCAGTACTTC.

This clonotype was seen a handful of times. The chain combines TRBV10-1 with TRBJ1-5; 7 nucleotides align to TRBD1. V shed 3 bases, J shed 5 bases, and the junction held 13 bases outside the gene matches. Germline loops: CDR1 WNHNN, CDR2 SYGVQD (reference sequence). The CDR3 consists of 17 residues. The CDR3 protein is CASSDPILQGGDQPQHF. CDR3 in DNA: TGCGCCAGCAGTGACCCAATATTGCAGGGGGGGGATCAGCCCCAGCATTTT.

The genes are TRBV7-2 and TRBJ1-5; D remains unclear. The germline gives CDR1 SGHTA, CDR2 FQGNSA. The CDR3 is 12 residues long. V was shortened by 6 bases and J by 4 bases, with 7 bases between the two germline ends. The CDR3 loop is CASSAENQPQHF. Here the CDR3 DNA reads TGTGCCAGCAGTGCCGAGAATCAGCCCCAGCATTTT. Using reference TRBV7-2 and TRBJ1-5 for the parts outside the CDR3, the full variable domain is GAGVSQSPSNKVTEKGKDVELRCDPISGHTALYWYRQSLGQGLEFLIYFQGNSAPDKSGLPSDRFSAERTGGSVSTLTIQRTQQEDSAVYLCASSAENQPQHFGDGTRLSIL.

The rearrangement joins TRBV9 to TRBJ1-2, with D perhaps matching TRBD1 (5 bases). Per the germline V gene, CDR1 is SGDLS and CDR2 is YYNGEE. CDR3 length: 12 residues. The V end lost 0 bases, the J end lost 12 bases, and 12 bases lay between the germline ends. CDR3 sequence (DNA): TGTGCCAGCAGCGTAGGGGGGTCTGGAAACACCTTC. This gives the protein CASSVGGSGNTF.

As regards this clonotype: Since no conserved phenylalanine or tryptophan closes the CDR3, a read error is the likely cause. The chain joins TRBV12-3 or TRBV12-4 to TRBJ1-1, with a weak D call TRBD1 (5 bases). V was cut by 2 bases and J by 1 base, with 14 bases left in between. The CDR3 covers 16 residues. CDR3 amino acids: CASSLRDGYPNTEAFL. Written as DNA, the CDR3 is TGTGCCAGCAGTTTACGGGACGGATACCCGAACACTGAAGCTTTCCTT.

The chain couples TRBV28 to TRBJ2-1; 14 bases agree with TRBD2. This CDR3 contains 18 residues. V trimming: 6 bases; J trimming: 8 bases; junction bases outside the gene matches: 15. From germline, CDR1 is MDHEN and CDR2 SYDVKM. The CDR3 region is CASSPGATSGRGSDEQFF. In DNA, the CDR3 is TGTGCCAGCAGCCCGGGGGCGACTAGCGGGAGGGGCAGCGATGAGCAGTTCTTC.

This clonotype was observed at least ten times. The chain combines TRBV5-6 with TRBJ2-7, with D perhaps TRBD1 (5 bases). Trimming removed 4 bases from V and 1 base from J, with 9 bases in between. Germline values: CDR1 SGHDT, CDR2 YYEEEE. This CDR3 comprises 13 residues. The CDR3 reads CASSNTGSYEQYF. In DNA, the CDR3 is TGTGCCAGCAGCAATACAGGATCCTACGAGCAGTACTTC.

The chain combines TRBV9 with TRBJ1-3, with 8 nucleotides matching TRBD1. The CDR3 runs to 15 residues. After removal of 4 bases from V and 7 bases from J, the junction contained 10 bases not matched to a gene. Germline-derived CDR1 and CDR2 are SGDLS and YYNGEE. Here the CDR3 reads CASSPWTGPVNTIYF. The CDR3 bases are TGTGCCAGCAGCCCTTGGACAGGGCCTGTGAACACCATATATTTT.

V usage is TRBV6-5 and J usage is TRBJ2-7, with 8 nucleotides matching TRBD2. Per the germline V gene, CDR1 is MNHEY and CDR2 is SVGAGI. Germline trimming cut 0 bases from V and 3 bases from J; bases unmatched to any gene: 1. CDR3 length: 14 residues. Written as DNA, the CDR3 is TGTGCCAGCAGTTACTCAAGCGGGGGCTACGAGCAGTACTTC. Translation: CASSYSSGGYEQYF.

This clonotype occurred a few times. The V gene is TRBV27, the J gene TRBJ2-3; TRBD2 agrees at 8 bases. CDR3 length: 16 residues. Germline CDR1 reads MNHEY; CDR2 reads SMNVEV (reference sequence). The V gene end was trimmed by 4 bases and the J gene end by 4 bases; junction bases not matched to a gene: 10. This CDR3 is CASSSSTSVGPDTQYF. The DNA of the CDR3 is TGTGCCAGCAGTTCATCGACTAGCGTGGGCCCAGATACGCAGTATTTT.

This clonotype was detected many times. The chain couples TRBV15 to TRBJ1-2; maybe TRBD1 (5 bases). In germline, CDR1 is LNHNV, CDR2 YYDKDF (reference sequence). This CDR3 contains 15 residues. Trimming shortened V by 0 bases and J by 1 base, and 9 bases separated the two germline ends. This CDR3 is CATSRDQGLNYGYTF. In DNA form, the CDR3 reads TGTGCCACCAGCAGAGACCAGGGCCTTAACTATGGCTACACCTTC.

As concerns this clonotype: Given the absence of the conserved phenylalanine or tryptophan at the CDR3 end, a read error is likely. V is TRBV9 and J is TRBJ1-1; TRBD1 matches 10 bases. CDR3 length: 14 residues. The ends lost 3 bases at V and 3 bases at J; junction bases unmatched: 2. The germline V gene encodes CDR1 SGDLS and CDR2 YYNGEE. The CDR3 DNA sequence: TGTGCCAGCAGCGCCGGGACAGGGGACACTGAAGCTTTCTCT. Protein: CASSAGTGDTEAFS.

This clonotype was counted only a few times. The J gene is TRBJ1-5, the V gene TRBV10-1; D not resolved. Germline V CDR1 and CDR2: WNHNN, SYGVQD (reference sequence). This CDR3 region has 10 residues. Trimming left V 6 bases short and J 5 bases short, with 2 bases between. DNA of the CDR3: TGCGCCAGCAGGGATCAGCCCCAGCATTTT. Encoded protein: CASRDQPQHF.

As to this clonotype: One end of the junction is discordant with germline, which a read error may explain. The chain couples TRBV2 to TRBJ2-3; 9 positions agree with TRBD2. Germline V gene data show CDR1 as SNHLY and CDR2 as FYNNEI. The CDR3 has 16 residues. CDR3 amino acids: CASSEFSGGATDAQYF. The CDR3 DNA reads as TGTGCCAGCAGTGAATTTAGCGGGGGAGCCACAGATGCGCAGTATTTT.